This is a list of T cell receptor beta chains from one sample in a study of memory CD4+ T cells and cytomegalovirus serostatus. The method was immunoSEQ multiplex PCR; TCRdb's version includes in-frame clones alone and lacks a portion of them. Here the sample spans around 50,000 clones, 70% to 75% being singletons. The sample taken for sequencing was memory CD4+ T cells from blood. Receptors originate from an adult in good health and CMV-seropositive. CDR3s include the opening cysteine and the closing phenylalanine or tryptophan. Fields, in order: J gene, clone size, D gene, V gene, CDR3 DNA, CDR3 protein. D genes are given only for firm matches. Only part of the rows carry a size: once, few, many, or a class if the clone is expanded.

J gene: TRBJ1-2
clone size: -
D gene: -
V gene: TRBV20-1
CDR3 DNA: TGCAGTGCTTACAATAACTATGGCTACACCTTC
CDR3 protein: CSAYNNYGYTF

J gene: TRBJ1-2
clone size: few
D gene: -
V gene: TRBV5-1
CDR3 DNA: TGCGCCAGCAGCTTGGGGCAGACTCGCTATGGCTACACCTTC
CDR3 protein: CASSLGQTRYGYTF

J gene: TRBJ2-3
clone size: -
D gene: -
V gene: TRBV4-2
CDR3 DNA: TGTGCCAGCAGCCAAGTCCCGGGGGCGGGCACAGATACGCAGTATTTT
CDR3 protein: CASSQVPGAGTDTQYF

J gene: TRBJ1-4
clone size: -
D gene: -
V gene: TRBV6-1
CDR3 DNA: TGTGCCAGCAGTGAAGAAAAGGGTGGGAATGAAAAACTGTTTTTT
CDR3 protein: CASSEEKGGNEKLFF

J gene: TRBJ1-6
clone size: few
D gene: -
V gene: TRBV4-2
CDR3 DNA: TGTGCCAGCAGCCAAGCTCAAGAGGGTTCACCCCTCCACTTT
CDR3 protein: CASSQAQEGSPLHF

J gene: TRBJ2-7
clone size: -
D gene: -
V gene: TRBV23-1
CDR3 DNA: TGCGCCCCCATGAGGGGTTCGACCTACGAGCAGTACTTC
CDR3 protein: CAPMRGSTYEQYF

J gene: TRBJ2-1
clone size: -
D gene: TRBD1
V gene: TRBV11-2
CDR3 DNA: TGTGCCAGCAGCGCCTACAGGGGGTTCTACAATGAGCAGTTCTTC
CDR3 protein: CASSAYRGFYNEQFF

J gene: TRBJ2-5
clone size: -
D gene: -
V gene: TRBV11-1
CDR3 DNA: TGTGCCAGCAGCCGCGGTGGCGCCCAAGAGACCCAGTACTTC
CDR3 protein: CASSRGGAQETQYF

J gene: TRBJ1-2
clone size: -
D gene: -
V gene: TRBV10-2
CDR3 DNA: TGCGCCGCTGGGGGGGGGAGTAACTATGGCTACACCTTC
CDR3 protein: CAAGGGSNYGYTF

J gene: TRBJ1-2
clone size: -
D gene: -
V gene: TRBV7-6
CDR3 DNA: TGTGCCAGCAGCTTGCTGAGGGGCGAGGATGGCTACACCTTC
CDR3 protein: CASSLLRGEDGYTF

J gene: TRBJ2-3
clone size: once
D gene: -
V gene: TRBV11-2
CDR3 DNA: TGTGCCAGCTGTCGCGGGCCCGCAGATACGCAGTATTTT
CDR3 protein: CASCRGPADTQYF

J gene: TRBJ2-6
clone size: few
D gene: TRBD1
V gene: TRBV7-2
CDR3 DNA: TGTGCCAGCAGGGAGAGGGGACAGGGGGCCTTTGGGGCCAACGTCCTGACTTTC
CDR3 protein: CASRERGQGAFGANVLTF

J gene: TRBJ2-5
clone size: few
D gene: -
V gene: TRBV10-3
CDR3 DNA: TGTGCCATCAGTGAGTCGAACGGGGCCCAGTACTTC
CDR3 protein: CAISESNGAQYF

J gene: TRBJ1-3
clone size: -
D gene: -
V gene: TRBV6-6
CDR3 DNA: TGTGCCAGCAGTAGGGACGGACTAACCTCGAGAAACACCATATATTTT
CDR3 protein: CASSRDGLTSRNTIYF

J gene: TRBJ2-1
clone size: -
D gene: -
V gene: TRBV11-3
CDR3 DNA: TGTGCCAGCAGCTTAGATCTGCTAGGCCACAATGAGCAGTTCTTC
CDR3 protein: CASSLDLLGHNEQFF

J gene: TRBJ1-4
clone size: -
D gene: TRBD1
V gene: TRBV5-1
CDR3 DNA: TGCGCCAGCAGCTTGGGTCAGGGGGCATCAAATGAAAAACTGTTTTTT
CDR3 protein: CASSLGQGASNEKLFF

J gene: TRBJ1-5
clone size: -
D gene: TRBD1
V gene: TRBV4-2
CDR3 DNA: TGTGCCAGCAGCACCCGGACAGGGGAATATCAGCCCCAGCATTTT
CDR3 protein: CASSTRTGEYQPQHF

J gene: TRBJ2-1
clone size: -
D gene: TRBD2
V gene: TRBV7-7
CDR3 DNA: TGTGCTAGCAGCTCTAGCGGGGGGGACTACAATGAGCAGTTCTTC
CDR3 protein: CASSSSGGDYNEQFF

J gene: TRBJ1-1
clone size: -
D gene: -
V gene: TRBV11-1
CDR3 DNA: TGTGCCAGCAGCTTAGAAATGAACACTGAAGCTTTCTTT
CDR3 protein: CASSLEMNTEAFF

J gene: TRBJ2-7
clone size: few
D gene: -
V gene: TRBV28
CDR3 DNA: TGTGCCAGCAGTTTACCCCAGTCGTACGAGCAGTACTTC
CDR3 protein: CASSLPQSYEQYF

J gene: TRBJ1-4
clone size: few
D gene: -
V gene: TRBV7-6
CDR3 DNA: TGTGCCAGCAGCTTAGGGGGGGCATTGGATGAAAAACTGTTTTTT
CDR3 protein: CASSLGGALDEKLFF

J gene: TRBJ1-4
clone size: -
D gene: -
V gene: TRBV5-1
CDR3 DNA: TGCGCCAGCAGCGAAAATCCAGGAGGAGAAAAACTGTTTTTT
CDR3 protein: CASSENPGGEKLFF

J gene: TRBJ2-6
clone size: -
D gene: -
V gene: TRBV30
CDR3 DNA: TGTGCCTCGAAAGGTCCGGGGGGGGCCAACGTCCTGACTTTC
CDR3 protein: CASKGPGGANVLTF

J gene: TRBJ1-5
clone size: -
D gene: TRBD1
V gene: TRBV4-2
CDR3 DNA: TGTGCCAGCAGCCAACAGGACAGGGGCGATCAGCCCCAGCATTTT
CDR3 protein: CASSQQDRGDQPQHF

J gene: TRBJ1-6
clone size: -
D gene: -
V gene: TRBV7-3
CDR3 DNA: TGTGCCAGCAGCGTGAGGGCCAGGGAGGCCCTCCACTTT
CDR3 protein: CASSVRAREALHF

J gene: TRBJ2-1
clone size: -
D gene: -
V gene: TRBV7-8
CDR3 DNA: TGTGCCAGCAGCTTAGCGGGGGGCCACGGCAATGAGCAGTTCTTC
CDR3 protein: CASSLAGGHGNEQFF

J gene: TRBJ2-5
clone size: -
D gene: -
V gene: TRBV10-3
CDR3 DNA: TGTGCCATCAGTGAGGCCAGGTGGCAAGAGACCCAGTACTTC
CDR3 protein: CAISEARWQETQYF

J gene: TRBJ2-2
clone size: -
D gene: -
V gene: TRBV7-6
CDR3 DNA: TGTGCCAGCAGCTTAGCTATCGGGGAGCTGTTTTTT
CDR3 protein: CASSLAIGELFF

J gene: TRBJ1-3
clone size: -
D gene: -
V gene: TRBV2
CDR3 DNA: TGTGCCAGCGGCCGGGACCGTACGACCACCATATATTTT
CDR3 protein: CASGRDRTTTIYF

J gene: TRBJ1-6
clone size: -
D gene: -
V gene: TRBV2
CDR3 DNA: TGTGCCAGCAGTGTATTGAGGGTACGATCACCCCTCCACTTT
CDR3 protein: CASSVLRVRSPLHF

J gene: TRBJ1-4
clone size: -
D gene: TRBD1
V gene: TRBV7-9
CDR3 DNA: TGTGCCAGCAGCTTAACAGGGGGGGAAAAACTGTTTTTT
CDR3 protein: CASSLTGGEKLFF

J gene: TRBJ2-6
clone size: -
D gene: -
V gene: TRBV13
CDR3 DNA: TGTGCCAGCAGCTTACTGGCTGGGGCCAACGTCCTGACTTTC
CDR3 protein: CASSLLAGANVLTF

J gene: TRBJ2-7
clone size: -
D gene: -
V gene: TRBV7-9
CDR3 DNA: TGTGCCAGCAGCTTAGGCCCCCGGGGGCGCTCCTACGAGCAGTACTTC
CDR3 protein: CASSLGPRGRSYEQYF

J gene: TRBJ1-5
clone size: -
D gene: TRBD1
V gene: TRBV6-6
CDR3 DNA: TGTGCCAGCAGTCCCGCACAGGGGGTGCCCCAGCATTTT
CDR3 protein: CASSPAQGVPQHF

J gene: TRBJ2-1
clone size: few
D gene: -
V gene: TRBV25-1
CDR3 DNA: TGTGCCAGCAGTGAACCGGGGGAGTATTACAATGAGCAGTTCTTC
CDR3 protein: CASSEPGEYYNEQFF

J gene: TRBJ1-2
clone size: -
D gene: -
V gene: TRBV5-4
CDR3 DNA: TGTGCCAGCAGCGCATTACAGCTGAACTATGGCTACACCTTC
CDR3 protein: CASSALQLNYGYTF

J gene: TRBJ2-5
clone size: -
D gene: TRBD1
V gene: TRBV5-4
CDR3 DNA: TGTGCCAGCAGCTTGGTACTAGGACAGGGTGGTTCAGAGACCCAGTACTTC
CDR3 protein: CASSLVLGQGGSETQYF

J gene: TRBJ1-5
clone size: few
D gene: -
V gene: TRBV2
CDR3 DNA: TGTGCCAGCAGTGAGGAGAGCAATCAGCCCCAGCATTTT
CDR3 protein: CASSEESNQPQHF

J gene: TRBJ2-1
clone size: -
D gene: -
V gene: TRBV6-1
CDR3 DNA: TGTGCCAGCAGCACCCAGAGGGGTGCCAATGAGCAGTTCTTC
CDR3 protein: CASSTQRGANEQFF

J gene: TRBJ1-1
clone size: -
D gene: TRBD1
V gene: TRBV6-1
CDR3 DNA: TGTGCCTTGGACAGGGGTAAAATCACTGAAGCTTTCTTT
CDR3 protein: CALDRGKITEAFF

J gene: TRBJ2-2
clone size: -
D gene: -
V gene: TRBV6-1
CDR3 DNA: TGTGCCAGCAGTGTACGGGAAGCGAACACCGGGGAGCTGTTTTTT
CDR3 protein: CASSVREANTGELFF

J gene: TRBJ1-2
clone size: -
D gene: -
V gene: TRBV11-2
CDR3 DNA: TGTGCCAGCAGCTCCATACGGGGCGCAAGGGGATCCTATGGCTACACCTTC
CDR3 protein: CASSSIRGARGSYGYTF

J gene: TRBJ1-2
clone size: -
D gene: -
V gene: TRBV4-1
CDR3 DNA: TGCGCCAGCAGCCAAGAGGCAGCAATCGATAACTATGGCTACACCTTC
CDR3 protein: CASSQEAAIDNYGYTF

J gene: TRBJ1-1
clone size: few
D gene: -
V gene: TRBV10-1
CDR3 DNA: TGCGCCAGCAGTGAAGAAGGGAACACTGAAGCTTTCTTT
CDR3 protein: CASSEEGNTEAFF

J gene: TRBJ2-7
clone size: few
D gene: TRBD1
V gene: TRBV7-2
CDR3 DNA: TGTGCCAGCAGCTGGGACAGCTACGAGCAGTACTTC
CDR3 protein: CASSWDSYEQYF

J gene: TRBJ1-6
clone size: once
D gene: -
V gene: TRBV5-4
CDR3 DNA: TGTGCCAGCAGCTTCGAGAGCCCAGTTAATTCACCCCTCCACTTT
CDR3 protein: CASSFESPVNSPLHF

J gene: TRBJ2-3
clone size: few
D gene: -
V gene: TRBV7-7
CDR3 DNA: TGTGCTAGCAGCTTAGGTCCGGATCGCACAGATACGCAGTATTTT
CDR3 protein: CASSLGPDRTDTQYF